These T cell receptor beta chains were read from a single sample in a study of vaccination and CD4 T cells after COVID-19. TCRdb re-analysed the PCR reads in MiXCR, keeping a single row per CDR3 protein. The sample records 20,000 to 25,000 distinct CDR3 sequences, around 50% being singletons. These TCRs' antigens remain unknown. Input material: CD4+ T cells from blood, cultured in vitro. The source of these receptors is a human donor who had recovered from COVID-19. CDR3s include the opening cysteine and the closing phenylalanine or tryptophan. D genes are given only for firm matches. For some rows the clone size is stated as once, few or many, or as a class when expanded; others skip it.

clone size,D gene,V gene,J gene,CDR3 DNA,CDR3 protein
-,TRBD1,TRBV10-3,TRBJ2-7,TGTGCCATCAGTCGCGGGACAGGGGAGCAGCAGTACTTC,CAISRGTGEQQYF
-,-,TRBV5-4,TRBJ1-2,TGTGCCAGCAGGGTGGGAGGGGCCCCTTGGTATGGCTACACCTTC,CASRVGGAPWYGYTF
few,-,TRBV5-1,TRBJ2-2,TGCGCCAGCAGCTTCTCGGAGCAGGGCGGGGAGCTGTTTTTT,CASSFSEQGGELFF
-,-,TRBV11-2,TRBJ1-4,TGTGCCAGCAATAATTATAACGAAAAACTGTTTTTT,CASNNYNEKLFF
-,TRBD2,TRBV20-1,TRBJ2-1,TGCAGTGCTCCACTAGCGGGGCCTCACAATGAGCAGTTCTTC,CSAPLAGPHNEQFF
-,TRBD1,TRBV19,TRBJ1-5,TGTGCCAGTAGTCTAGGACAGGGGGCTCATCAGCCCCAGCATTTT,CASSLGQGAHQPQHF
-,-,TRBV19,TRBJ1-5,TGTGCCAGTAGGTTAAGGGTCCTCGCAACATTCAATCAGCCCCAGCATTTT,CASRLRVLATFNQPQHF
few,-,TRBV7-2,TRBJ2-7,TGTGCCAGCAGCTTTTCGGCCGAGCAGTACTTC,CASSFSAEQYF
-,TRBD2,TRBV6-2/TRBV6-3,TRBJ2-3,TGTGCCAGCAGTGTGACTAGCGGGAGGGTCGGATCAGATACGCAGTATTTT,CASSVTSGRVGSDTQYF
few,TRBD2,TRBV7-3,TRBJ2-2,TGTGCCAGCAGCTTAACTAGCGGGGCGGAGGCCGGGGAGCTGTTTTTT,CASSLTSGAEAGELFF
-,-,TRBV7-7,TRBJ2-5,TGTGCCAGCAGCTTAGGAGGAGCAGGGCCGGAGACCCAGTACTTC,CASSLGGAGPETQYF
-,-,TRBV9,TRBJ1-5,TGTGCCAGCAGCGCGGACTGGGGGGATCAGCCCCAGCATTTT,CASSADWGDQPQHF
-,TRBD1,TRBV6-1,TRBJ2-7,TGTGCCAGCAGGCCGGGACAGGACACCTACGAGCAGTACTTC,CASRPGQDTYEQYF
-,-,TRBV12-3/TRBV12-4,TRBJ1-2,TGTGCCAGCAGTTTAGACAGGGACTATGGCTACACCTTC,CASSLDRDYGYTF
once,TRBD2,TRBV19,TRBJ2-7,TGTGCCAGTAAGACGGGCGGGAGCGTAGACGAGCAGTACTTC,CASKTGGSVDEQYF
-,-,TRBV5-1,TRBJ1-1,TGCGCCAGCAGCTTGGGCAGCGTGTATAGGGACACTGAAGCTTTCTTT,CASSLGSVYRDTEAFF
-,-,TRBV15,TRBJ2-4,TGTGCCACCAGCAGAGCCCTAGCCAAAAACATTCAGTACTTC,CATSRALAKNIQYF
once,TRBD2,TRBV20-1,TRBJ2-2,TGCAGTGCTAGCGCTCCTAGCGGGAGAGCTACCGGGGAGCTGTTTTTT,CSASAPSGRATGELFF
few,-,TRBV28,TRBJ1-1,TGTGCCAGCGGTGAAGCTTTCTTT,CASGEAFF
-,-,TRBV6-2/TRBV6-3,TRBJ1-5,TGTGCCAGCAGGGGCGGGTCAGGTAGCAATCAGCCCCAGCATTTT,CASRGGSGSNQPQHF
-,TRBD1,TRBV6-1,TRBJ1-1,TGTGCCAGCAGTCCCAGGACAGGGAACACTGAAGCTTTCTTT,CASSPRTGNTEAFF
-,TRBD1,TRBV7-6,TRBJ2-7,TGTGCCAGCAGCTCCCGGGACAGGGCCTACGAGCAGTACTTC,CASSSRDRAYEQYF
-,-,TRBV28,TRBJ1-1,TGTGCCAGCAGCCAGGCATTCACTGAAGCTTTCTTT,CASSQAFTEAFF
-,TRBD2,TRBV20-1,TRBJ2-3,TGCAGTGCTGCGGGACTAGCTTTAGATACGCAGTATTTT,CSAAGLALDTQYF
-,TRBD2,TRBV20-1,TRBJ2-3,TGCAGTGCCAAATTAGCGGGTAGCACAGATACGCAGTATTTT,CSAKLAGSTDTQYF
-,TRBD2,TRBV7-2,TRBJ2-7,TGTGCCAGCAGGCCCGGGACTACTTCCTACGAGCAGTACTTC,CASRPGTTSYEQYF
-,-,TRBV7-7,TRBJ2-5,TGTGCCAGCAGCTTAATCCTACAAGAGACCCAGTACTTC,CASSLILQETQYF
-,-,TRBV19,TRBJ1-4,TGTGCCAGTAGTCTGCAGGATGAAAAACTGTTTTTT,CASSLQDEKLFF
few,-,TRBV7-2,TRBJ2-3,TGTGCCAGCAGCGACCGGGATACGCAGTATTTT,CASSDRDTQYF
-,-,TRBV10-3,TRBJ1-1,TGTGCCACCCTGACAGGATTGAACACTGAAGCTTTCTTT,CATLTGLNTEAFF
-,-,TRBV5-1,TRBJ2-1,TGCGCCAGCAGCTTGCTAGGCGACAATGAGCAGTTCTTC,CASSLLGDNEQFF
-,-,TRBV20-1,TRBJ2-3,TGCAGTGCTGAGGAACGCACAGATACGCAGTATTTT,CSAEERTDTQYF
-,-,TRBV20-1,TRBJ1-5,TGCAGTGGGGCGAAACAGGCCGGGGAGCCCCAGCATTTT,CSGAKQAGEPQHF
few,-,TRBV7-2,TRBJ1-2,TGTGCCAGCACCGGTTATGTTAACTATGGCTACACCTTC,CASTGYVNYGYTF
few,-,TRBV2,TRBJ1-1,TGTGCCAGCAGTTCCAGGGGAGGGAACACTGAAGCTTTCTTT,CASSSRGGNTEAFF
-,-,TRBV18,TRBJ1-1,TGTGCCAGCTCACCTAACGAGGGGGACACTGAAGCTTTCTTT,CASSPNEGDTEAFF
-,-,TRBV15,TRBJ2-5,TGTGCCACCAGCAGAGGTGGAGTCCTCCAAGAGACCCAGTACTTC,CATSRGGVLQETQYF
-,TRBD1,TRBV27,TRBJ1-2,TGTGCCAGCAGTCCCGCAGGGGGGGGGAACTATGGCTACACCTTC,CASSPAGGGNYGYTF
-,TRBD1,TRBV27,TRBJ1-2,TGTGCCAGTCGGACAGGGCCCTTATTCTACACCTTC,CASRTGPLFYTF
-,-,TRBV7-3,TRBJ2-2,TGTGCCAGCAGCTTACGGCAGGGATCCGGGGAGCTGTTTTTT,CASSLRQGSGELFF
-,-,TRBV11-2,TRBJ2-7,TGTGCCAGCAGCTTAGAGGTCAGCCTCCTCTACGAGCAGTACTTC,CASSLEVSLLYEQYF
-,-,TRBV7-2,TRBJ1-3,TGTGCCAGCAGCTTAGTGGGGTCTGGAAACACCATATATTTT,CASSLVGSGNTIYF
few,-,TRBV10-1,TRBJ1-1,TGCGCCAGCAGTCGGGGCATGAACACTGAAGCTTTCTTT,CASSRGMNTEAFF
-,-,TRBV28,TRBJ1-2,TGTGCCAGCAGTCCACACTCGGGACTCTATGGCTACACCTTC,CASSPHSGLYGYTF
-,-,TRBV30,TRBJ1-6,TGTGCCTGGCAGGAATCGAGCTCCTATAATTCACCCCTCCACTTT,CAWQESSSYNSPLHF
-,TRBD1,TRBV11-1,TRBJ2-7,TGTGCCAGCAGCCCCAGTGGACAGGGGACCTACGAGCAGTACTTC,CASSPSGQGTYEQYF
-,TRBD2,TRBV5-4,TRBJ2-1,TGTGCCAGCAGCTCCAGTGGACTAGTGAGCAATGAGCAGTTCTTC,CASSSSGLVSNEQFF
-,TRBD1,TRBV6-2/TRBV6-3,TRBJ2-6,TGTGCCAGCAGTTATTCCCCGGACAGGGGGCGAGCTGGGGCCAACGTCCTGACTTTC,CASSYSPDRGRAGANVLTF
few,-,TRBV7-8,TRBJ1-1,TGTGCCAGCAGCTTGGGGGCAACAGAGAACACTGAAGCTTTCTTT,CASSLGATENTEAFF
few,-,TRBV6-1,TRBJ1-5,TGTGCCAGCAGTCGAGAAGCGAACAATCAGCCCCAGCATTTT,CASSREANNQPQHF
-,TRBD2,TRBV10-2,TRBJ2-7,TGCGCCAGCAGGTTAGCGGGAATTACCTACGAGCAGTACTTC,CASRLAGITYEQYF
few,TRBD1,TRBV19,TRBJ1-2,TGTGCCAGTAGTAGGACAGGGGTATATGGCTACACCTTC,CASSRTGVYGYTF
-,-,TRBV6-1,TRBJ2-4,TGTGCCAGCACCGGCACCTCCAAAAACATTCAGTACTTC,CASTGTSKNIQYF
-,TRBD1,TRBV6-2/TRBV6-3,TRBJ1-5,TGTGCCAGCCAGCTACAGGGGAATCAGCCCCAGCATTTT,CASQLQGNQPQHF
large,-,TRBV11-1,TRBJ1-1,TGTGCCAGCAGCCACGAGAACACTGAAGCTTTCTTT,CASSHENTEAFF
few,TRBD1,TRBV20-1,TRBJ1-1,TGCAGTGCCGGCGGGGACAGGGGTATAACTGAAGCTTTCTTT,CSAGGDRGITEAFF
few,-,TRBV11-2,TRBJ1-5,TGTGCCAGCAGCTTAGAAACAGTGGGAGGGCCCCAGCATTTT,CASSLETVGGPQHF
-,-,TRBV30,TRBJ1-5,TGTGCCTGGAGTCAGGGAGGGGGGAATCAGCCCCAGCATTTT,CAWSQGGGNQPQHF
-,-,TRBV7-8,TRBJ1-2,TGTGCCAGCCTCAATGGGCCCAGGGGCGTCTATGGCTACACCTTC,CASLNGPRGVYGYTF